This T cell receptor (beta chain) was profiled in a study of brain T cells in children with intractable seizures. The V gene's germline CDR1 is KGHSY and CDR2 FQNENV. This CDR3 spans 11 amino acids. V lost 0 bases and J 8 bases, leaving 4 bases between the germline ends. The repertoire was sequenced with immunoSEQ multiplex PCR; TCRdb's copy has only in-frame clones and lacks some. The table has around 340,000 clones, 93% seen once. Sample time point: blood from clinic visit 5 months post-surgery; TSC patient then seizure free. The V gene is TRBV16, the J gene TRBJ1-2; unclear D gene. This receptor was obtained from a boy under three years old with tuberous sclerosis and intractable seizures. The specimen comprised peripheral blood, sampled about 5 months after surgery. DNA of the CDR3: TGTGCCAGCAGCCAATCGTACGGCTACACCTTC. It yields the protein CASSQSYGYTF.